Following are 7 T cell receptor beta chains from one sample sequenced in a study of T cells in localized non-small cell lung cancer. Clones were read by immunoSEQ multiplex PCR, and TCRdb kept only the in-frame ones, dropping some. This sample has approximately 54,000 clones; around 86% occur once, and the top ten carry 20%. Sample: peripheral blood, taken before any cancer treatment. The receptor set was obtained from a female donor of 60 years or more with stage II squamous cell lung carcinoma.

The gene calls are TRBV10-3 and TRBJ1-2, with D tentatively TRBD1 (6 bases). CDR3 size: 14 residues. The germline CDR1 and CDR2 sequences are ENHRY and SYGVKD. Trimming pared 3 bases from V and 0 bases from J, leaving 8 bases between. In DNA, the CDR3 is TGTGCCATCAGTGACGGACAGACTAACTATGGCTACACCTTC. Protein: CAISDGQTNYGYTF.

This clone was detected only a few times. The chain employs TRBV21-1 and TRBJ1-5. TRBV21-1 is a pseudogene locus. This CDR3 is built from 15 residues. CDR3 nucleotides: TGTGCCAGCAGCAACGGGACGGACTTAGGTCAGCCCCAGCATTTT. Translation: CASSNGTDLGQPQHF.

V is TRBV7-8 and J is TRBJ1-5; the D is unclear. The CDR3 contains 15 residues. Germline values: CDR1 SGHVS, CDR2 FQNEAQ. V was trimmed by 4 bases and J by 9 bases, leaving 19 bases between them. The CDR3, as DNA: TGTGCCAGCAGCTCCCCCAGGCGCGGAAGGTCGCCCCAGCATTTT. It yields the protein CASSSPRRGRSPQHF. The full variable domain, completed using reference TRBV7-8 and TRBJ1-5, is GAGVSQSPRYKVAKRGQDVALRCDPISGHVSLFWYQQALGQGPEFLTYFQNEAQLDKSGLPSDRFFAERPEGSVSTLKIQRTQQEDSAVYLCASSSPRRGRSPQHFGDGTRLSIL.

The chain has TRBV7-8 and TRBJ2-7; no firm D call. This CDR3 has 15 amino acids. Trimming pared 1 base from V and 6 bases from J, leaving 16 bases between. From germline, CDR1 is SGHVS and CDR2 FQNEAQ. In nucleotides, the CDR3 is TGTGCCAGCAGCTTAGTATCGTGGCAGTCAAGCGAGCAGTACTTC. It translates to CASSLVSWQSSEQYF.

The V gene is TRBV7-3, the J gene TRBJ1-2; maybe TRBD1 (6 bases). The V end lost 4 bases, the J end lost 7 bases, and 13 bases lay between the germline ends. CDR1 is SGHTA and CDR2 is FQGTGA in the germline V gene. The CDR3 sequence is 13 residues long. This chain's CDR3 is CASSSTGQFGYTF. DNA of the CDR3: TGTGCCAGCAGCTCCACTGGACAGTTTGGCTACACCTTC. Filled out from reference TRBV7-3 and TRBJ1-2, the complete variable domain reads GAGVSQTPSNKVTEKGKYVELRCDPISGHTALYWYRQSLGQGPEFLIYFQGTGAADDSGLPNDRFFAVRPEGSVSTLKIQRTERGDSAVYLCASSSTGQFGYTFGSGTRLTVV.

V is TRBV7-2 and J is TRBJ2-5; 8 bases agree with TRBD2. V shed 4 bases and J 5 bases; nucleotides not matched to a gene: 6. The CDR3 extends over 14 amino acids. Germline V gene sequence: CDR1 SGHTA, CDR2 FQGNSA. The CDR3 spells CASSSAGGGETQYF. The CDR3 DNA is TGTGCCAGCAGCTCTGCGGGGGGCGGGGAGACCCAGTACTTC.

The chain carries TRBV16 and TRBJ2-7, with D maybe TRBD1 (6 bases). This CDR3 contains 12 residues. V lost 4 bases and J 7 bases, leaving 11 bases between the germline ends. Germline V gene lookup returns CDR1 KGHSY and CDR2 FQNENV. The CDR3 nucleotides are TGTGCCAGCAGCCTCCCGACAGGAGAGCAGTACTTC. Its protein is CASSLPTGEQYF.